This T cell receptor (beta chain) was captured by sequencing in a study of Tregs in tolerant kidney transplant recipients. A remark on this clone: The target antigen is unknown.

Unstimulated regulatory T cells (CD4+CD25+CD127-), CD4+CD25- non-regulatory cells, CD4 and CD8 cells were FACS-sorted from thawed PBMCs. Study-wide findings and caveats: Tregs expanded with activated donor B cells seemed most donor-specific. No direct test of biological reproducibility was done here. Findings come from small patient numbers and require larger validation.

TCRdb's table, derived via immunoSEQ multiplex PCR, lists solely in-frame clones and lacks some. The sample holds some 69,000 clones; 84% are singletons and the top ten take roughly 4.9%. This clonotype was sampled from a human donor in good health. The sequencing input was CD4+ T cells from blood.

The CDR3 DNA sequence: TGTGCCAGCAGTTTCCGGACTAGCGGAGCCCCGGGGCAGTACTTC. Its protein is CASSFRTSGAPGQYF. V gene TRBV5-6 combines with J gene TRBJ2-7, with TRBD2 matching over 10 bases. J lost 9 bases, V lost 5 bases, and 14 bases had no gene match. Germline CDR1 reads SGHDT; CDR2 reads YYEEEE. The CDR3 runs 15 residues.